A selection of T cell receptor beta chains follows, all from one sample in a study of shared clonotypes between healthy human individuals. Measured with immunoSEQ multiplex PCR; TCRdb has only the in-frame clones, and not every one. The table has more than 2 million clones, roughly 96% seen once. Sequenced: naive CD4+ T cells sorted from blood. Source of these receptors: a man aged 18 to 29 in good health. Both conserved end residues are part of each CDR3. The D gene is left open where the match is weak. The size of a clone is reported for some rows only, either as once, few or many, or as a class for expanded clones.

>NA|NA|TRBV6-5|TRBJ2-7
CASSRSPPWEQYF
TGTGCCAGCAGTCGATCTCCGCCCTGGGAGCAGTACTTC
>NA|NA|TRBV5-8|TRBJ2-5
CASRQFTGIAETQYF
TGTGCCAGCAGACAGTTCACAGGGATTGCGGAGACCCAGTACTTC
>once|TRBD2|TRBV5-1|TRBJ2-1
CASSPTGGSYNEQFF
TGCGCCAGCAGCCCGACGGGGGGCTCCTACAATGAGCAGTTCTTC
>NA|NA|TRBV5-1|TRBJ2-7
CASSHPSPEQYF
TGCGCCAGCAGCCACCCGAGTCCCGAGCAGTACTTC
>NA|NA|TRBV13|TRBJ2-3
CASRFGQLPSGTQYF
TGTGCCAGCAGGTTCGGACAGCTACCTTCGGGTACGCAGTATTTT
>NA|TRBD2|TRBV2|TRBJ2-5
CASRGLAGAFETQYF
TGTGCCAGCAGGGGACTAGCGGGAGCTTTTGAGACCCAGTACTTC
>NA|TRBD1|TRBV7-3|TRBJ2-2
CASRRTGGTGELFF
TGTGCCAGCAGGAGGACAGGGGGCACCGGGGAGCTGTTTTTT
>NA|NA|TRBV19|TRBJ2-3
CASRAWGSYRGTTDTQYF
TGTGCCAGTCGGGCCTGGGGGTCCTACAGAGGGACGACAGATACGCAGTATTTT
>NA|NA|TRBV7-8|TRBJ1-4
CASSLLLARNEKLFF
TGTGCCAGCAGCTTACTTCTTGCGAGAAATGAAAAACTGTTTTTT
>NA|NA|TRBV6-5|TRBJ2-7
CASSLDRNAYEQYF
TGTGCCAGCAGCTTGGACAGAAATGCCTACGAGCAGTACTTC
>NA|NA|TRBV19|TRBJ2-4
CASSGSSGGLNIQYF
TGTGCCAGTAGTGGATCCTCGGGGGGCCTTAACATTCAGTACTTC
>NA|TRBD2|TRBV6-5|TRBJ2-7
CASRREGEQYF
TGTGCCAGCAGACGGGAGGGGGAGCAGTACTTC
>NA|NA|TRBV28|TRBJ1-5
CASSLSGKGNQPQHF
TGTGCCAGCAGTTTAAGCGGGAAGGGCAATCAGCCCCAGCATTTT
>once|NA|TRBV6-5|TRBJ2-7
CASSYSGGGGYEQYF
TGTGCCAGCAGTTACTCGGGAGGGGGAGGCTACGAGCAGTACTTC
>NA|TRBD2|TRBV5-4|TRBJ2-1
CASSSAQLAGPSNEQFF
TGTGCCAGCAGCTCAGCCCAGCTAGCGGGGCCGAGCAATGAGCAGTTCTTC
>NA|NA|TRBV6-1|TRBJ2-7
CASSEQETGSYEQYF
TGTGCCAGCAGTGAACAGGAGACAGGCTCCTACGAGCAGTACTTC
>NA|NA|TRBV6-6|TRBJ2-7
CASSYLDEQYF
TGTGCCAGCAGTTATTTGGACGAGCAGTACTTC
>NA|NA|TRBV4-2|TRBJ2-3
CASSQELIVTDTQYF
TGTGCCAGCAGCCAAGAATTGATAGTGACAGATACGCAGTATTTT
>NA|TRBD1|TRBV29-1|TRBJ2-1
CSVDHRGSWGEQFF
TGCAGCGTTGACCACAGGGGCTCGTGGGGTGAGCAGTTCTTC
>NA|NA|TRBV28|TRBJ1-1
CASGPPAVMNTEAFF
TGTGCCAGCGGCCCCCCGGCGGTTATGAACACTGAAGCTTTCTTT
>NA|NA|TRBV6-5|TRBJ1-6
CASSYIGTPNSPLHF
TGTGCCAGCAGTTACATCGGGACGCCCAATTCACCCCTCCACTTT
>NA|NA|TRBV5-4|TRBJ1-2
CASSLSGGTLYGYTF
TGTGCCAGCAGCTTGTCGGGGGGCACCCTCTATGGCTACACCTTC